The rows below give T cell receptor beta chains drawn from one sample of a study of CD8+ T cells in alopecia areata. Profiled with immunoSEQ multiplex PCR; TCRdb holds only in-frame clones, not every one. The data contain around 97,000 clones, 85% to 90% of them singletons. Sample: CD8+ T cells sorted from blood, taken between weeks 30 and 35, from a patient treated with tofacitinib. These receptors all come from a human donor with alopecia areata. Each CDR3 is given with its conserved first and last residue. D genes are given only for firm matches. The size entry is marked missing in some rows and otherwise reads once, few, many or a size class.

D | J | V | size | DNA | CDR3
NA | TRBJ2-2 | TRBV5-4 | NA | TGTGCCAGCAGCTTTTTGACTCCGGGGGAGCTGTTTTTT | CASSFLTPGELFF
NA | TRBJ1-2 | TRBV5-1 | NA | TGCGCCAGCAGCTTGGACTTACTTAGGCAGGCTAACTATGGCTACACCTTC | CASSLDLLRQANYGYTF
NA | TRBJ2-3 | TRBV30 | once | TGTGCCTGGAGTGTACTTGAAACGGGAGACACAGATACGCAGTATTTT | CAWSVLETGDTDTQYF
NA | TRBJ1-2 | TRBV6-5 | NA | TGTGCCAGCAGTTCGGGACGGATAAACTATGGCTACACCTTC | CASSSGRINYGYTF
NA | TRBJ2-7 | TRBV7-9 | NA | TGTGCCAGCAGCTCGACAGGATACCTAAACGAGCAGTACTTC | CASSSTGYLNEQYF
NA | TRBJ2-3 | TRBV29-1 | once | TGCAGCGTTGAAAGTCGGCTGGATACGCAGTATTTT | CSVESRLDTQYF
NA | TRBJ1-3 | TRBV4-1 | NA | TGCGCCAGCAGCCAGACTACTGGAAACACCATATATTTT | CASSQTTGNTIYF
TRBD1 | TRBJ2-7 | TRBV28 | NA | TGTGCCAGCAGCCCGGGACAGTTTTACGAGCAGTACTTC | CASSPGQFYEQYF
NA | TRBJ2-1 | TRBV5-1 | NA | TGCGCCAGCAGCGACAGAGCTCCTGGGCAGTTCTTC | CASSDRAPGQFF
NA | TRBJ2-3 | TRBV7-7 | few | TGTGCTAGCAGCTTAGGGGCAGATGATACGCAGTATTTT | CASSLGADDTQYF
NA | TRBJ1-1 | TRBV29-1 | NA | TGCAGCGTTGTACCGCCCCTGGAGAACACTGAAGCTTTCTTT | CSVVPPLENTEAFF